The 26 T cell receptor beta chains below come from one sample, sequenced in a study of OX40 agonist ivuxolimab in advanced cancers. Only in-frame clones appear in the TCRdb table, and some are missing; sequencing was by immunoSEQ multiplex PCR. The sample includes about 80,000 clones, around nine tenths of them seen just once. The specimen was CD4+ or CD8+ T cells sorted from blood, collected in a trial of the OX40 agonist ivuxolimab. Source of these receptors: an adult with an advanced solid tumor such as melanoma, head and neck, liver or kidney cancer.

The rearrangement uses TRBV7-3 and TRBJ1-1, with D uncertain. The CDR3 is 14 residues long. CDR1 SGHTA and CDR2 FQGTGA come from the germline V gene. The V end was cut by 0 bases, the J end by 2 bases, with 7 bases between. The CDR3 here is CASSLTPGNTEAFF. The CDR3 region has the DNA TGTGCCAGCAGCTTAACGCCAGGAAACACTGAAGCTTTCTTT.

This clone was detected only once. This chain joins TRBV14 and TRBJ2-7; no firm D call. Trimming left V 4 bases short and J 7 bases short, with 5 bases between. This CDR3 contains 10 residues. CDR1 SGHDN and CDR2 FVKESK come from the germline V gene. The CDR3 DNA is TGTGCCAGCAGCCTCTATGAGCAGTACTTC. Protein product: CASSLYEQYF. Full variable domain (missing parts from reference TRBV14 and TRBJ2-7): EAGVTQFPSHSVIEKGQTVTLRCDPISGHDNLYWYRRVMGKEIKFLLHFVKESKQDESGMPNNRFLAERTGGTYSTLKVQPAELEDSGVYFCASSLYEQYFGPGTRLTVT.

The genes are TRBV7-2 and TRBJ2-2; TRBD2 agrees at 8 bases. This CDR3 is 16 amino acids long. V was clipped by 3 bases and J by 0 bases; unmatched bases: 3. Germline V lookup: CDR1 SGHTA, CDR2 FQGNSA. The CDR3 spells CASSFTSGANTGELFF. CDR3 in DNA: TGTGCCAGCAGCTTTACTAGCGGAGCGAACACCGGGGAGCTGTTTTTT.

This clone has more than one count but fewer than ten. The CDR3 loop reads CASSRGTSSRGDTQYF. CDR3 bases: TGTGCCAGCAGCAGGGGGACTAGTTCCCGAGGAGATACGCAGTATTTT. The chain has TRBV2 and TRBJ2-3; weak D call: TRBD2 (8 bases). Germline-derived CDR1 and CDR2 are SNHLY and FYNNEI. V gave up 6 bases and J gave up 5 bases, with 21 bases separating them. This CDR3 spans 16 amino acids.

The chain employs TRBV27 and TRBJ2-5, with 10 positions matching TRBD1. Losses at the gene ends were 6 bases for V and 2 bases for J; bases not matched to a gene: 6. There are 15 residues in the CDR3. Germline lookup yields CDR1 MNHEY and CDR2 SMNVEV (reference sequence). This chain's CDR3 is CASSSLGQGQETQYF. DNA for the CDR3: TGTGCCAGCAGCAGCCTGGGACAGGGGCAAGAGACCCAGTACTTC.

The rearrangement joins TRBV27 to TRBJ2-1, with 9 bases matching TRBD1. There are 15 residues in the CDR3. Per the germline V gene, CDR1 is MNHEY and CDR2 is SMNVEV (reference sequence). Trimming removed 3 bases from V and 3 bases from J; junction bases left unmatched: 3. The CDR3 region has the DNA TGTGCCAGCAGTTTGACAGGGGGGATCTACAATGAGCAGTTCTTC. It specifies CASSLTGGIYNEQFF.

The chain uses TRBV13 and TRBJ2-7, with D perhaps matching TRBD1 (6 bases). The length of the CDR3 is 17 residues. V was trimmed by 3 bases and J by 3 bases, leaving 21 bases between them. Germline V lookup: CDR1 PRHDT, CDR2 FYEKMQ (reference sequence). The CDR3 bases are TGTGCCAGCAGCTTTCGAAACCCGGGACAAGGATTCTACGAGCAGTACTTC. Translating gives CASSFRNPGQGFYEQYF.

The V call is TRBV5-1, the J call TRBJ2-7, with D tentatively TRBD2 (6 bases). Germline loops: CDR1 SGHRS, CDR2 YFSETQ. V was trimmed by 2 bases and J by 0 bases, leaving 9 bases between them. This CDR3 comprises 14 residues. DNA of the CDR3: TGCGCCAGCAGCTTTAGGGGAGGCTCCTACGAGCAGTACTTC. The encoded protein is CASSFRGGSYEQYF.

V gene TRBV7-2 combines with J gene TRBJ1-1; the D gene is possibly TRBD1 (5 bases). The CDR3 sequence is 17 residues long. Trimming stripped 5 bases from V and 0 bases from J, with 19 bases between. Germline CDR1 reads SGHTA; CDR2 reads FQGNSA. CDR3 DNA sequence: TGTGCCAGCAGCCCTACCACCTTGACAGCGATGAACACTGAAGCTTTCTTT. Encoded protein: CASSPTTLTAMNTEAFF.

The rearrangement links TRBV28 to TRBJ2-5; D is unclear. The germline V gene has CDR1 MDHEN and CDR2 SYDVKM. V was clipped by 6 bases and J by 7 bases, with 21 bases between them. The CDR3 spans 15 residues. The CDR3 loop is CASSPFSSGFGTQYF. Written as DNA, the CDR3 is TGTGCCAGCAGCCCCTTTAGCTCAGGATTTGGGACCCAGTACTTC.

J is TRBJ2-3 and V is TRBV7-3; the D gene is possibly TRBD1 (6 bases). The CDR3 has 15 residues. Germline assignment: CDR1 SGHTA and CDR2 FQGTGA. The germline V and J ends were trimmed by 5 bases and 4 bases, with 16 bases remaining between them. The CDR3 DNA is TGTGCCAGCAGCCAACACAGGACAGCGGCAGATACGCAGTATTTT. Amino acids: CASSQHRTAADTQYF.

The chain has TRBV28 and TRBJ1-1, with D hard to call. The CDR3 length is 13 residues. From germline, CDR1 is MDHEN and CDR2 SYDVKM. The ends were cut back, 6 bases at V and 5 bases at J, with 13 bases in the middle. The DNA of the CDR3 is TGTGCCAGCAGCTCGCCTGGGAGGACTGAAGCTTTCTTT. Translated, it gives CASSSPGRTEAFF.

Here the CDR3 DNA reads TGTGCCAGTAGTAGTGGACCGGACTCGAACACCGGGGAGCTGTTTTTT. Amino acids: CASSSGPDSNTGELFF. This chain joins TRBV19 and TRBJ2-2, with D tentatively TRBD2 (5 bases). Germline assignment: CDR1 LNHDA and CDR2 SQIVND (reference sequence). This CDR3 region has 16 residues. The V end lost 4 bases, the J end lost 0 bases, and 12 bases lay between the germline ends.

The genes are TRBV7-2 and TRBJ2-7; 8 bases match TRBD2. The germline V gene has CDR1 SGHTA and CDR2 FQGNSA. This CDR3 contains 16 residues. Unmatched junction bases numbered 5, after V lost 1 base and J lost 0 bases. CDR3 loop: CASSLGASGFSYEQYF. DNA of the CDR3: TGTGCCAGCAGCTTAGGGGCTAGCGGGTTCTCCTACGAGCAGTACTTC.

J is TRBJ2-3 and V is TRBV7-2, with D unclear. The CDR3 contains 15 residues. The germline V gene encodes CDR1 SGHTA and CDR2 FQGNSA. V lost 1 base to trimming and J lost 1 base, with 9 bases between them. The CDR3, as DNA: TGTGCCAGCAGCTTAGATCAAAGGGGCACAGATACGCAGTATTTT. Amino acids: CASSLDQRGTDTQYF. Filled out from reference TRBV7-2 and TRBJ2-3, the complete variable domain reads GAGVSQSPSNKVTEKGKDVELRCDPISGHTALYWYRQSLGQGLEFLIYFQGNSAPDKSGLPSDRFSAERTGGSVSTLTIQRTQQEDSAVYLCASSLDQRGTDTQYFGPGTRLTVL.

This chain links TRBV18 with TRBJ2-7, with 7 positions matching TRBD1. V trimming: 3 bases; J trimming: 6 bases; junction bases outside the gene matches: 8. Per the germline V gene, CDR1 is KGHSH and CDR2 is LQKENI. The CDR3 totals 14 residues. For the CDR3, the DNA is TGTGCCAGCTCACCTAGACAGGGTTCCCCCGAGCAGTACTTC. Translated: CASSPRQGSPEQYF.

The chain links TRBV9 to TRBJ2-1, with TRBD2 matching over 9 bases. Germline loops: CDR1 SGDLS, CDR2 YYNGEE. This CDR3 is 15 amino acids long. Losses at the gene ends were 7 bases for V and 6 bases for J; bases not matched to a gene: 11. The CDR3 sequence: CASGVSGSFGNEQFF. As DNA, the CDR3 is TGTGCCAGCGGGGTTAGCGGGAGCTTTGGCAATGAGCAGTTCTTC.

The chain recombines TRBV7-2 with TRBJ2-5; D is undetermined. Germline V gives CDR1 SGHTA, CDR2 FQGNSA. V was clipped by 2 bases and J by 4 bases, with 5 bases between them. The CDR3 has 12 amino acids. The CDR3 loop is CASSLLRETQYF. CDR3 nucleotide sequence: TGTGCCAGCAGCTTACTGAGAGAGACCCAGTACTTC.

The CDR3 is CASSPGLAGSYNEQFF. CDR3 coding DNA: TGTGCCAGCTCGCCGGGACTAGCGGGATCCTACAATGAGCAGTTCTTC. The chain recombines TRBV18 with TRBJ2-1, with TRBD2 matching 13 bases. CDR1 KGHSH and CDR2 LQKENI come from the germline V gene. The CDR3 is 16 amino acids. The junction had 3 bases not matched to a gene; V was cut back by 6 bases and J by 1 base.

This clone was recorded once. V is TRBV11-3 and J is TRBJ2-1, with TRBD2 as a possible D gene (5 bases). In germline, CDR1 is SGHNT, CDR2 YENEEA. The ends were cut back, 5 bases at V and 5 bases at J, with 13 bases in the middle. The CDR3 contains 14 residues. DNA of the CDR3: TGTGCCAGCAGCCCGGGAAATATTAACAATGAGCAGTTCTTC. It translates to CASSPGNINNEQFF.

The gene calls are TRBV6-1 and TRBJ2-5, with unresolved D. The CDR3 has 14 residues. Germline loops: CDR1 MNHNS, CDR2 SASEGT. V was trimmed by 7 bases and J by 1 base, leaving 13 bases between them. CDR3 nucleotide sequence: TGTGCCAGCACCCTGGAGATACTCCAAGAGACCCAGTACTTC. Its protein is CASTLEILQETQYF.

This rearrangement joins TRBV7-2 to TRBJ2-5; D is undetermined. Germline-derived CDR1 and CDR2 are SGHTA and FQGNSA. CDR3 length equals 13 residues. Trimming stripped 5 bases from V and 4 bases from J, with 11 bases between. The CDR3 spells CASSPGNGETQYF. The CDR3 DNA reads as TGTGCCAGCAGCCCTGGGAACGGAGAGACCCAGTACTTC. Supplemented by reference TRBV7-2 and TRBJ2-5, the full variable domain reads GAGVSQSPSNKVTEKGKDVELRCDPISGHTALYWYRQSLGQGLEFLIYFQGNSAPDKSGLPSDRFSAERTGGSVSTLTIQRTQQEDSAVYLCASSPGNGETQYFGPGTRLLVL.

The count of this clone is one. The CDR3 spells CASSSYTDTQYF. CDR3 DNA sequence: TGCGCCAGCAGCTCCTACACAGATACGCAGTATTTT. The chain carries TRBV5-1 and TRBJ2-3; D gene ambiguous. With 3 bases removed from V and 2 bases from J, the gap between germline ends came to 4 bases. The CDR3 loop spans 12 amino acids. CDR1 is SGHRS, CDR2 YFSETQ, per germline.

For the CDR3, the DNA is TGCGCCAGCAGCGAAGGGACTAGGACTACAAATGAGCAGTTCTTC. Translating gives CASSEGTRTTNEQFF. V is TRBV5-1 and J is TRBJ2-1, with 8 bases identical to TRBD2. The CDR3 contains 15 residues. CDR1 SGHRS and CDR2 YFSETQ come from the germline V gene. The V and J ends lost 4 bases and 7 bases, in that order; junction bases with no gene match: 10. Based on the CDR3 plus reference TRBV5-1 and TRBJ2-1, the full variable domain is KAGVTQTPRYLIKTRGQQVTLSCSPISGHRSVSWYQQTPGQGLQFLFEYFSETQRNKGNFPGRFSGRQFSNSRSEMNVSTLELGDSALYLCASSEGTRTTNEQFFGPGTRLTVL.

This chain's CDR3 is CASSLGLQQIVTDTQYF. The CDR3 DNA reads TGTGCCAGCAGCCTAGGCCTACAGCAAATAGTCACAGATACGCAGTATTTT. The V call is TRBV7-2, the J call TRBJ2-3; the D is unclear. The V end lost 5 bases, the J end lost 2 bases, and 20 bases lay between the germline ends. From germline, CDR1 is SGHTA and CDR2 FQGNSA. The CDR3 length is 17 residues.

The DNA for the CDR3 is TGTGCCATTACGACAGATTTCTACAATGAGCAGTTCTTC. It specifies CAITTDFYNEQFF. This rearrangement joins TRBV7-2 to TRBJ2-1, with a weak D call TRBD1 (5 bases). There are 13 residues in the CDR3. Germline assignment: CDR1 SGHTA and CDR2 FQGNSA. The germline V and J ends were trimmed by 10 bases and 3 bases, with 13 bases remaining between them.